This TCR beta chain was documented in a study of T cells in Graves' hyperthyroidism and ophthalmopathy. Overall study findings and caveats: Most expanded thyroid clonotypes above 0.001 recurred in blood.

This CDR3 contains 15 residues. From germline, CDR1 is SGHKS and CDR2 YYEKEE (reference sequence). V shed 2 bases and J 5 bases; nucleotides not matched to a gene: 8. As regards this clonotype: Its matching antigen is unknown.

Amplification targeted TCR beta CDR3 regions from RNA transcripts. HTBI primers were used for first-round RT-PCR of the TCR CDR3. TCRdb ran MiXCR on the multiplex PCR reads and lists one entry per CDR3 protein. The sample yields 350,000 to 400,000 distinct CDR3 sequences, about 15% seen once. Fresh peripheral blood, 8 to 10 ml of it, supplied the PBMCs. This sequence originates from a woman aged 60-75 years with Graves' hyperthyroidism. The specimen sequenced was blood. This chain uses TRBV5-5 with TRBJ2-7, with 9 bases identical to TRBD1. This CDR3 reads CASSFIGTGNNEQYF. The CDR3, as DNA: TGTGCCAGCAGCTTTATTGGGACAGGGAACAACGAGCAGTACTTC. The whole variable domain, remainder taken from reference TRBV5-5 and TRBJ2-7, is DAGVTQSPTHLIKTRGQQVTLRCSPISGHKSVSWYQQVLGQGPQFIFQYYEKEERGRGNFPDRFSARQFPNYSSELNVNALLLGDSALYLCASSFIGTGNNEQYFGPGTRLTVT.